The 17 T cell receptor beta chains listed next were all sequenced from one sample in a study of cytomegalovirus exposure and HLA in healthy donors. Use of 60 Vbeta and 13 Jbeta primers characterized the PCR. This table comes from immunoSEQ multiplex PCR, and its TCRdb copy is limited to in-frame clones, with some not included. The sample lists over 150,000 clones, 70% to 90% occurring once. The sequencing input was PBMCs. The receptors stem from a girl aged 5-17 years in good health and CMV-seropositive.

This rearrangement joins TRBV19 to TRBJ1-1; the D is unclear. Between the trimmed V and J ends, which lost 6 bases and 6 bases, there was a span of 20 bases. This CDR3 contains 15 residues. Germline CDR1 and CDR2: LNHDA and SQIVND (reference sequence). CDR3 DNA: TGTGCCAGTAGGCCGGGGTACCAACTTGGGGCTGAAGCTTTCTTT. This sequence encodes CASRPGYQLGAEAFF.

V gene TRBV28 combines with J gene TRBJ1-2; no clear D gene. CDR3 size: 14 residues. The germline CDR1 and CDR2 sequences are MDHEN and SYDVKM. The V and J ends lost 4 bases and 1 base respectively, with 10 bases between them. CDR3 bases: TGTGCCAGCAGTTCCCAGACTTTTAACTATGGCTACACCTTC. It yields the protein CASSSQTFNYGYTF.

The chain uses TRBV9 and TRBJ2-2; 8 bases match TRBD2. The V gene end was trimmed by 4 bases and the J gene end by 5 bases; junction bases not matched to a gene: 7. Germline CDR1 and CDR2: SGDLS and YYNGEE. The CDR3 is made up of 15 amino acids. This CDR3 reads CASSFGGAGTGELFF. CDR3 bases: TGTGCCAGCAGCTTCGGGGGGGCCGGAACCGGGGAGCTGTTTTTT.

The rearrangement joins TRBV7-3 to TRBJ1-3; TRBD1 is a possible D gene (6 bases). Deletions cut 5 bases from V and 0 bases from J, with 11 bases between. From germline, CDR1 is SGHTA and CDR2 FQGTGA. The CDR3 consists of 15 residues. CDR3 region: CASSITGFSGNTIYF. CDR3 nucleotides: TGTGCCAGCAGCATCACAGGGTTCTCTGGAAACACCATATATTTT.

In its sample, this clone was seen once. This chain links TRBV7-2 with TRBJ2-1, with 10 bases lining up with TRBD2. The CDR3 loop spans 16 amino acids. The V gene's germline CDR1 is SGHTA and CDR2 FQGNSA. V shed 5 bases and J 6 bases; nucleotides not matched to a gene: 10. CDR3 DNA: TGTGCCAGCAGCACTCGAAGCGGGGGGGTAGTCAATGAGCAGTTCTTC. Its translation: CASSTRSGGVVNEQFF.

The J gene is TRBJ1-1, the V gene TRBV18; no clear D gene. The germline gives CDR1 KGHSH, CDR2 LQKENI. The CDR3 consists of 13 residues. Trimming removed 7 bases at V and 0 bases at J, with 9 bases between. The CDR3 DNA reads TGTGCCAGCTTGTTAGACATGAACACTGAAGCTTTCTTT. This sequence encodes CASLLDMNTEAFF.

V is TRBV28 and J is TRBJ2-7; possibly TRBD2 for D (6 bases). CDR3 length: 15 residues. Per the germline V gene, CDR1 is MDHEN and CDR2 is SYDVKM. Trimming took 7 bases from V and 2 from J, leaving 18 bases between them. The chain's CDR3 is CASTSPGLFPYEQYF. The CDR3 coding sequence is TGTGCCAGCACCAGCCCCGGACTATTTCCCTACGAGCAGTACTTC. Together with reference TRBV28 and TRBJ2-7, the CDR3 gives the full variable domain: DVKVTQSSRYLVKRTGEKVFLECVQDMDHENMFWYRQDPGLGLRLIYFSYDVKMKEKGDIPEGYSVSREKKERFSLILESASTNQTSMYLCASTSPGLFPYEQYFGPGTRLTVT.

V gene TRBV14 combines with J gene TRBJ2-4, with TRBD1 identical over 10 bases. The CDR3 sequence is 20 residues long. Germline V gives CDR1 SGHDN, CDR2 FVKESK. V was pared by 2 bases and J by 9 bases, with 22 bases of the junction left unmatched. The CDR3 region is CASSQTRSTGGRGSFGIQYF. CDR3 nucleotide sequence: TGTGCCAGCAGCCAAACAAGGTCGACAGGGGGCCGGGGTAGTTTTGGCATTCAGTACTTC.

The V call is TRBV25-1, the J call TRBJ1-1, with D uncertain. Trimming removed 2 bases from V and 0 bases from J, with 7 bases in between. Germline loops: CDR1 MGHDK, CDR2 SYGVNS. The CDR3 is 14 residues long. For the CDR3, the DNA is TGTGCCAGCAGTGAACCAGGCCTGAACACTGAAGCTTTCTTT. Encoded protein: CASSEPGLNTEAFF.

This rearrangement joins TRBV12-5 to TRBJ2-2, with 7 bases identical to TRBD1. The V segment lost 2 bases and the J segment 3 bases; nucleotides outside the gene matches: 12. The CDR3 length is 18 residues. Germline lookup yields CDR1 LGHNT and CDR2 FRNRAP. The CDR3 sequence is CASGLTPTGEEYTGELFF. The CDR3 DNA is TGTGCTAGTGGTTTGACCCCTACAGGGGAAGAGTACACCGGGGAGCTGTTTTTT.

CDR3 DNA: TGTGCCAGCAGCGTAGACAGCTACGAGCAGTACTTC. It is translated as CASSVDSYEQYF. The V and J genes are TRBV9 and TRBJ2-7; D not certain. This CDR3 has 12 amino acids. V was shortened by 0 bases and J by 3 bases, with 4 bases between the two germline ends. CDR1 and CDR2 (germline): SGDLS, YYNGEE.

The table lists this clone with a count of one. A read error may account for a junction end that differs from germline. Within the sample, other DNA sequences also encode this same CDR3. The chain uses TRBV7-6 and TRBJ2-2; no reliable D call. The germline V gene encodes CDR1 SGHVS and CDR2 FNYEAQ. This CDR3 spans 15 amino acids. The chain's CDR3 is CASSLVLSDTGELFF. In nucleotides, the CDR3 is TGCGCCAGCAGCTTAGTTCTTTCAGACACCGGGGAGCTGTTTTTT.

This chain joins TRBV4-1 and TRBJ1-1, with D perhaps TRBD1 (5 bases). This CDR3 has 13 residues. Deletions cut 5 bases from V and 4 bases from J, with 11 bases between. Germline CDR1 reads MGHRA; CDR2 reads YSYEKL. CDR3 sequence reads: CASSVQGGTEAFF. As DNA, the CDR3 is TGCGCCAGCAGCGTTCAGGGCGGCACTGAAGCTTTCTTT.

The chain recombines TRBV6-1 with TRBJ1-5; 9 nucleotides align to TRBD1. Germline CDR1 and CDR2: MNHNS and SASEGT. V gave up 3 bases and J gave up 7 bases; unmatched junction bases: 7. The CDR3 extends over 15 amino acids. The DNA of the CDR3 is TGTGCCAGCAGTGAGACACAGGGGGCCGAGCAGCCCCAGCATTTT. Translation gives CASSETQGAEQPQHF.

The chain links TRBV7-9 to TRBJ2-4; 9 bases are shared with TRBD1. The CDR3 runs 17 residues. Germline CDR1 is SEHNR and CDR2 is FQNEAQ (reference sequence). The junction had 7 bases not matched to a gene; V was cut back by 3 bases and J by 1 base. CDR3 region: CASSLGRGQGAKNIQYF. CDR3 DNA sequence: TGTGCCAGCAGCTTGGGGCGAGGACAGGGGGCCAAAAACATTCAGTACTTC.

The gene calls are TRBV5-1 and TRBJ1-1; the D is unclear. Trimming stripped 1 base from V and 1 base from J, with 11 bases between. The CDR3 is 15 amino acids. The germline gives CDR1 SGHRS, CDR2 YFSETQ. The CDR3 DNA is TGCGCCAGCAGCTTGATCTCAGGTACGAACACTGAAGCTTTCTTT. Protein sequence: CASSLISGTNTEAFF. The entire variable domain, with the rest obtained from reference TRBV5-1 and TRBJ1-1, is as follows: KAGVTQTPRYLIKTRGQQVTLSCSPISGHRSVSWYQQTPGQGLQFLFEYFSETQRNKGNFPGRFSGRQFSNSRSEMNVSTLELGDSALYLCASSLISGTNTEAFFGQGTRLTVV.

This clone was counted only a few times. The rearrangement links TRBV2 to TRBJ1-2, with 9 nucleotides matching TRBD1. Germline loops: CDR1 SNHLY, CDR2 FYNNEI. This CDR3 has 14 amino acids. Trimming took 0 bases from V and 10 from J; bases not matched to a gene: 6. CDR3 sequence: CASSEAGTGSSYTF. The CDR3, as DNA: TGTGCCAGCAGTGAAGCGGGGACAGGGTCGTCCTACACCTTC.